The T cell receptor beta chain under discussion was sequenced for a study of blood T cell repertoires in COVID-19. The trim removed 4 bases at V and 2 bases at J, leaving 8 bases unmatched. This CDR3 spans 17 amino acids. Germline assignment: CDR1 LNHDA and CDR2 SQIVND (reference sequence). Only in-frame clones appear in the TCRdb table, and some are missing; sequencing was by immunoSEQ multiplex PCR. Of roughly 78,000 clones in the sample, roughly 90% were seen once. Sequencing was done on a sample of peripheral blood. The source of this sequence is a man aged 45-60 years with acute or convalescent COVID-19. J is TRBJ2-3 and V is TRBV19; 11 bases match TRBD2. CDR3 nucleotides: TGTGCCAGTAGTAAATCCCAGACTAGCGGGACCACAGATACGCAGTATTTT. It yields the protein CASSKSQTSGTTDTQYF.